The clone carrying this T cell receptor (beta chain) was counted between two and nine times. This sample was taken from a study of CD8+ T cells in alopecia areata. The ends were cut back, 0 bases at V and 1 base at J, with 9 bases in the middle. Germline V lookup: CDR1 SGDLS, CDR2 YYNGEE. CDR3 length: 15 amino acids. Extraction of RNA preceded its reverse transcription into cDNA, which served as the sequencing template. Some clones are missing from TCRdb's copy, which holds only in-frame ones; the method was immunoSEQ multiplex PCR. The table shows about 190,000 clones, with roughly three fifths occurring only once. Treatment noted: oral pan-JAK inhibitor, 5-10 mg twice daily. Lesional scalp punch biopsies and peripheral blood came from alopecia areata patients.

The source of this sequence is a human donor with alopecia areata. The source was CD4+ T cells sorted from blood, collected at week 4, from a patient treated with tofacitinib. The genes are TRBV9 and TRBJ2-3, with no clear D. The CDR3 is CASSVVPTGTDTQYF. The CDR3 DNA follows: TGTGCCAGCAGCGTAGTACCGACGGGCACAGATACGCAGTATTTT.